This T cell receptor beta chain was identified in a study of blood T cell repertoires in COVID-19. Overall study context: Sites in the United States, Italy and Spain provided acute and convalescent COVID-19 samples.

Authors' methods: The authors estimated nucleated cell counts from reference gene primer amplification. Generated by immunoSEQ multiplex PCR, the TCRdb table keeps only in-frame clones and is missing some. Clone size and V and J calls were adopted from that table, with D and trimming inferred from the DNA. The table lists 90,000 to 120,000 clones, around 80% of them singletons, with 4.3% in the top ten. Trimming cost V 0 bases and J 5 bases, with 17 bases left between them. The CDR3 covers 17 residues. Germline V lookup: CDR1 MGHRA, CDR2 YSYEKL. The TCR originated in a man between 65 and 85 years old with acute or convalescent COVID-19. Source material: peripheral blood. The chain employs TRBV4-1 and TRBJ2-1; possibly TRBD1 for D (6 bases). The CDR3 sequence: CASSQEKGTGSNNEQFF. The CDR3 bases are TGCGCCAGCAGCCAAGAGAAGGGTACAGGGTCGAACAATGAGCAGTTCTTC.